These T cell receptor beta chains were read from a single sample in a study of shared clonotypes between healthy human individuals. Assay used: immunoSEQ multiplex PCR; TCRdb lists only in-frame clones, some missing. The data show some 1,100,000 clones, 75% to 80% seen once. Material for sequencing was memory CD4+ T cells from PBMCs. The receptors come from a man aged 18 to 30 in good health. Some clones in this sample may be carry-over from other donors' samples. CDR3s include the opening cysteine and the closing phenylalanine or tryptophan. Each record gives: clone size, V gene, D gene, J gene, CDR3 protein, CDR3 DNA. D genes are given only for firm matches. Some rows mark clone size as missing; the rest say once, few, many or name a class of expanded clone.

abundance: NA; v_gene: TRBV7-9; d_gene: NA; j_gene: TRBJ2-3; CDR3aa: CSTEEGSTDTQYF; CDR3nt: TGCTCGACTGAGGAGGGTAGCACAGATACGCAGTATTTT
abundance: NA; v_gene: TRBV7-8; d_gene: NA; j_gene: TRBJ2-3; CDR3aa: CASSLDRGDTQYF; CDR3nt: TGTGCCAGCAGCTTAGATCGGGGAGATACGCAGTATTTT
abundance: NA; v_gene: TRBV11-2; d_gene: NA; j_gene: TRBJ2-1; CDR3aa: CASSRTQYNEQFF; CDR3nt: TGTGCCAGCAGCCGGACACAGTACAATGAGCAGTTCTTC
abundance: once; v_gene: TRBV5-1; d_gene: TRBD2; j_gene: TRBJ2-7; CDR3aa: CASSSGLADYYEQYF; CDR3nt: TGCGCCAGCAGCTCGGGACTAGCGGACTACTACGAGCAGTACTTC
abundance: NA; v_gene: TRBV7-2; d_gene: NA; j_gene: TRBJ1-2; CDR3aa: CASSPWGSNGYTF; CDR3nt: TGTGCCAGCAGCCCCTGGGGCAGTAATGGCTACACCTTC
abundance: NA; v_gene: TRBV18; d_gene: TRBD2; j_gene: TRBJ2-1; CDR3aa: CASSPERASGTYNEQFF; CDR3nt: TGTGCCAGCTCACCTGAAAGGGCTAGCGGGACTTACAATGAGCAGTTCTTC
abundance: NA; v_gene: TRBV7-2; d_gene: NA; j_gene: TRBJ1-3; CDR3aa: CASSLGGHSGNTIYF; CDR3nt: TGTGCCAGCAGCTTAGGGGGCCACTCTGGAAACACCATATATTTT
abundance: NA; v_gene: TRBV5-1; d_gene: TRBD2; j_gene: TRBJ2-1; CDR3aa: CASSTAPGLAVSVQFF; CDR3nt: TGCGCCAGCAGCACGGCGCCGGGACTAGCGGTCTCTGTGCAGTTCTTC
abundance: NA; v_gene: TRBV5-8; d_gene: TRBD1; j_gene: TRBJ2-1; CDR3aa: CASSLAGTGWFF; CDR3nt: TGTGCCAGCAGCTTGGCCGGGACAGGGTGGTTCTTC
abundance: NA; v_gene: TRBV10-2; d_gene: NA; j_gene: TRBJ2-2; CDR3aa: CASSPGGAGAGELFF; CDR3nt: TGCGCCAGCAGCCCGGGGGGCGCCGGGGCCGGGGAGCTGTTTTTT
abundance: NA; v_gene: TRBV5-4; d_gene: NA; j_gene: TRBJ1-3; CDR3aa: CASSLRTASRSGNTIYF; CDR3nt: TGTGCCAGCAGCCTAAGGACAGCCAGCAGATCTGGAAACACCATATATTTT
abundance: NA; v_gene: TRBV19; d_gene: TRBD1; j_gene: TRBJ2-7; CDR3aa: CASSKIQGAGEQYF; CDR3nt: TGTGCCAGTAGTAAAATCCAGGGGGCCGGCGAGCAGTACTTC
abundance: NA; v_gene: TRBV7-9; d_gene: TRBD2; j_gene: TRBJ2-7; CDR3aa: CASSGTLSGSSPYEQYF; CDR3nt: TGTGCCAGCAGCGGCACCCTTAGCGGGAGTAGTCCCTACGAGCAGTACTTC
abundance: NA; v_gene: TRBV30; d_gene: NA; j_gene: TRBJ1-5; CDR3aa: CAWSQGFGNQPQHF; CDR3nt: TGTGCCTGGAGTCAGGGTTTTGGCAATCAGCCCCAGCATTTT
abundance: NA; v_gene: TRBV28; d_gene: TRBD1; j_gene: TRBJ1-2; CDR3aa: CASSPVQGAGDYGYTF; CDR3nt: TGTGCCAGCAGCCCCGTACAGGGGGCTGGAGACTATGGCTACACCTTC
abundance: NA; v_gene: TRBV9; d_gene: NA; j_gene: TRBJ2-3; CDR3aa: CASSSGPPDTQYF; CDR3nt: TGTGCCAGCAGCTCAGGGCCTCCAGATACGCAGTATTTT
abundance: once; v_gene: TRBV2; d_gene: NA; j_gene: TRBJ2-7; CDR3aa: CATNRQTHEQYF; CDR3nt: TGTGCCACCAACCGACAGACTCACGAGCAGTACTTC
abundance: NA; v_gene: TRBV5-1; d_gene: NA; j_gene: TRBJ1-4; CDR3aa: CASSLEPESINEKLFF; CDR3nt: TGCGCCAGCAGCTTGGAACCAGAGAGTATTAATGAAAAACTGTTTTTT
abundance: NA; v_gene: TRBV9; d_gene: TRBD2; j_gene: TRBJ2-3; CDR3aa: CASSVVASGSGGDTQYF; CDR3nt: TGTGCCAGCAGCGTAGTAGCTAGCGGGAGCGGCGGGGATACGCAGTATTTT
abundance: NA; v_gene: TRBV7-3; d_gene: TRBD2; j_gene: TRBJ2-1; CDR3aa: CASSWTSGRANEQFF; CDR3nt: TGTGCCAGCAGCTGGACTAGCGGGAGGGCAAATGAGCAGTTCTTC
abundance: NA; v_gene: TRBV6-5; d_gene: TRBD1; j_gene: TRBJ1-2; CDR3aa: CASSSWDRGGGYTF; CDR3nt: TGTGCCAGCAGTTCCTGGGACAGGGGGGGTGGCTACACCTTC
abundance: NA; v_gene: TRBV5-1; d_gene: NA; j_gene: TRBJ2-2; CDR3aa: CASRASSGTGELFF; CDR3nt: TGCGCCAGCAGGGCGTCTAGTGGCACCGGGGAGCTGTTTTTT
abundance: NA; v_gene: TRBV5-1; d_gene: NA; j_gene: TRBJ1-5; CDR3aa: CASSLMPDQPQHF; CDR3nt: TGCGCCAGCAGCTTAATGCCAGATCAGCCCCAGCATTTT
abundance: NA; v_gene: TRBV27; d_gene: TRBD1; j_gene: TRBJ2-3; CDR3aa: CASSSGQGWTDTQYF; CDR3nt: TGTGCCAGCAGTTCGGGACAGGGGTGGACAGATACGCAGTATTTT
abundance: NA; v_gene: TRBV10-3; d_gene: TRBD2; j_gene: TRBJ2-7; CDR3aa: CAIHSTSAASYEQYF; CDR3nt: TGTGCCATCCACTCCACTAGCGCCGCATCCTACGAGCAGTACTTC
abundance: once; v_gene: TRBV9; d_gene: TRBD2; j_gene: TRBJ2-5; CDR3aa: CASSVGLAGAETQYF; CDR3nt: TGTGCCAGCAGCGTAGGACTAGCGGGAGCAGAGACCCAGTACTTC
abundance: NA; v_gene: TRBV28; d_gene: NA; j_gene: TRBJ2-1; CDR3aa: CAGNDGGRYNEQFF; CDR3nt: TGTGCCGGTAACGACGGGGGCAGGTACAATGAGCAGTTCTTC
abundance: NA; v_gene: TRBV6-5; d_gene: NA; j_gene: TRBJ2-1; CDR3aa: CASKTSGTPPSEQFF; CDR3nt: TGTGCCAGCAAGACCTCCGGGACCCCCCCGAGTGAGCAGTTCTTC
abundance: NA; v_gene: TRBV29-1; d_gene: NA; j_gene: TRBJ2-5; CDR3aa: CSVNTGLAVNQETQYF; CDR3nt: TGCAGCGTTAACACCGGGTTGGCCGTCAATCAAGAGACCCAGTACTTC
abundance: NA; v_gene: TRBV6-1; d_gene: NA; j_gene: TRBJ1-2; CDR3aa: CASSELRQEGYTF; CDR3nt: TGTGCCAGCAGTGAACTTAGGCAGGAGGGCTACACCTTC
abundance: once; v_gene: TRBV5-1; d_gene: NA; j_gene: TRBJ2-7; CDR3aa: CASSPGDSRGAYEQYF; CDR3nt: TGCGCCAGCAGCCCCGGCGACAGCCGTGGGGCCTACGAGCAGTACTTC
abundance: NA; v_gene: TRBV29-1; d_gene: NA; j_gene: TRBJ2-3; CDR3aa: CSVGYSNTQYF; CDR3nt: TGCAGCGTTGGTTACTCCAATACGCAGTATTTT
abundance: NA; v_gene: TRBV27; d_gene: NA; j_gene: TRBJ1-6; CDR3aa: CASSLQALNENSPLHF; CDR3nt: TGTGCCAGCAGTCTACAGGCGCTAAACGAAAATTCACCCCTCCACTTT
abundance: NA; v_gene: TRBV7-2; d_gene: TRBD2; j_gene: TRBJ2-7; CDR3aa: CASSLTGLGTYEQYF; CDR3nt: TGTGCCAGCAGCTTAACGGGACTAGGTACCTACGAGCAGTACTTC
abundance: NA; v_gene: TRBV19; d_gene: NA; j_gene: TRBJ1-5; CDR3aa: CASSIGDEGSQHF; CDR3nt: TGTGCCAGTAGTATAGGGGACGAGGGGTCCCAGCATTTT
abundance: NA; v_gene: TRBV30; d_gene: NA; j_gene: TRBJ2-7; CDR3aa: CAWSEGHREGPYEQYF; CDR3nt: TGTGCCTGGAGCGAGGGCCACAGGGAGGGACCCTACGAGCAGTACTTC
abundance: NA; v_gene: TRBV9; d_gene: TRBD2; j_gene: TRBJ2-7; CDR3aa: CASSEGGLAGGYSDEQYF; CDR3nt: TGTGCCAGCAGCGAAGGGGGACTAGCGGGAGGTTATAGCGACGAGCAGTACTTC